The 8 T cell receptor beta chains reported below all come from one sample, sequenced in a study of blood T cell repertoires in COVID-19. Generated by immunoSEQ multiplex PCR, the TCRdb table keeps only in-frame clones and is missing some. Among 120,000 or so clones listed, around 80% were seen once. The sequenced sample consisted of peripheral blood. These receptors were obtained from a man in his 60s with active or convalescent COVID-19.

The chain links TRBV28 to TRBJ1-2; D call uncertain. CDR3 length: 13 amino acids. From germline, CDR1 is MDHEN and CDR2 SYDVKM. V was clipped by 6 bases and J by 2 bases, with 10 bases between them. In DNA form, the CDR3 reads TGTGCCAGCAGCGCCGGTTCCAACTATGGCTACACCTTC. The encoded protein is CASSAGSNYGYTF.

V usage is TRBV5-6 and J usage is TRBJ2-2; 7 nucleotides match TRBD1. The CDR3 sequence is 14 residues long. Germline V gene data show CDR1 as SGHDT and CDR2 as YYEEEE. V shed 6 bases and J 3 bases; nucleotides not matched to a gene: 5. CDR3: CASTRQGYTGELFF. In DNA, the CDR3 is TGTGCCAGCACCCGACAGGGATACACCGGGGAGCTGTTTTTT.

Here the CDR3 DNA reads TGTGCCAGCAGCGTCCGGGACAGGGGTGGCTACACCTTC. It specifies CASSVRDRGGYTF. This chain joins TRBV5-5 and TRBJ1-2; 10 bases line up with TRBD1. Germline assignment: CDR1 SGHKS and CDR2 YYEKEE (reference sequence). J gave up 7 bases and V 4 bases, and 4 bases lay outside the gene matches. The CDR3 spans 13 residues.

The V gene is TRBV7-9, the J gene TRBJ1-2, with TRBD1 matching over 11 bases. V shed 5 bases, J shed 4 bases, and the junction held 9 bases outside the gene matches. The CDR3 sequence is 16 residues long. Germline-derived CDR1 and CDR2 are SEHNR and FQNEAQ (reference sequence). The DNA for the CDR3 is TGTGCCAGCAGCCTGGGACAGGGGGTAGCCTCCTATGGCTACACCTTC. Its protein is CASSLGQGVASYGYTF.

The V call is TRBV6-5, the J call TRBJ2-2; 7 bases match TRBD1. The CDR3 has 13 residues. Germline trimming cut 5 bases from V and 4 bases from J; bases unmatched to any gene: 1. Germline loops: CDR1 MNHEY, CDR2 SVGAGI. The CDR3 DNA sequence: TGTGCCAGCAGTCGACAGGGCACCGGGGAGCTGTTTTTT. This sequence encodes CASSRQGTGELFF.

The rearrangement joins TRBV12-3 or TRBV12-4 to TRBJ2-5, with 9 bases fitting TRBD1. Trimming cost V 3 bases and J 5 bases; bases outside gene matches: 1. The CDR3 spans 13 residues. The CDR3 loop reads CASSLDRGETQYF. CDR3 DNA sequence: TGTGCCAGCAGTTTGGACAGGGGCGAGACCCAGTACTTC.

The V call is TRBV7-8, the J call TRBJ1-1; D ambiguous. Trimming removed 1 base from V and 5 bases from J, with 8 bases in between. The CDR3 loop spans 13 amino acids. Germline V gene data show CDR1 as SGHVS and CDR2 as FQNEAQ. The CDR3 spells CASSLDRVTEAFF. The DNA of the CDR3 is TGTGCCAGCAGCTTAGATCGGGTAACTGAAGCTTTCTTT.

The gene calls are TRBV27 and TRBJ1-5; no firm D call. This CDR3 has 14 amino acids. CDR1 and CDR2 (germline): MNHEY, SMNVEV (reference sequence). The V end was cut by 6 bases, the J end by 2 bases, with 11 bases between. The CDR3 here is CASRGTLGNQPQHF. The CDR3 DNA sequence: TGTGCCAGCAGGGGCACCTTGGGCAATCAGCCCCAGCATTTT.